The 10 T cell receptor beta chains given below trace back to one sample, sequenced in a study of cytomegalovirus exposure and HLA in healthy donors. Use of 60 Vbeta and 13 Jbeta primers characterized the PCR. Clones were read by immunoSEQ multiplex PCR, and TCRdb kept only the in-frame ones, dropping some. The table includes 140,000 to 150,000 clones, roughly 80% detected once. The sequencing input was PBMCs. Receptors were obtained from a woman in her 40s in good health and CMV-seropositive.

This clone was seen just once. The chain carries TRBV5-1 and TRBJ2-1, with D possibly TRBD2 on 6 matching bases. The CDR3 spans 13 residues. The germline CDR1 and CDR2 sequences are SGHRS and YFSETQ. V shed 6 bases and J shed 9 bases, with 16 bases lying between them. The CDR3 reads CASTEGQAGEQFF. As DNA, the CDR3 is TGCGCCAGCACCGAGGGCCAAGCGGGTGAGCAGTTCTTC.

The CDR3 region is CASSTGSGSSGPYGYTF. In DNA, the CDR3 is TGCGCCAGCAGCACAGGGTCAGGGAGCTCGGGCCCCTATGGCTACACCTTC. The chain links TRBV5-1 to TRBJ1-2; D may be TRBD1 (6 bases). The V end was cut by 4 bases, the J end by 4 bases, with 23 bases between. The CDR3 sequence is 17 residues long. The V gene's germline CDR1 is SGHRS and CDR2 YFSETQ.

The chain is built from TRBV7-2 and TRBJ2-7; 9 bases match TRBD2. J gave up 4 bases and V 1 base, and 5 bases lay outside the gene matches. The CDR3 totals 15 residues. Germline lookup yields CDR1 SGHTA and CDR2 FQGNSA. CDR3 protein: CASSLVSSGRYEQYF. The CDR3 DNA reads as TGTGCCAGCAGCTTAGTAAGCAGCGGGAGGTACGAGCAGTACTTC.

The V call is TRBV7-9, the J call TRBJ2-7; maybe TRBD2 (7 bases). Per germline, CDR1 SEHNR and CDR2 FQNEAQ (reference sequence). V was pared by 3 bases and J by 2 bases, with 17 bases between. This CDR3 has 16 residues. CDR3 in amino acids: CASSLSGGPNPYEQYF. CDR3 nucleotides: TGTGCCAGCAGCTTGTCGGGGGGCCCTAACCCCTACGAGCAGTACTTC.

V is TRBV28 and J is TRBJ2-4, with 9 bases lining up with TRBD1. The germline V gene has CDR1 MDHEN and CDR2 SYDVKM. With V trimmed by 5 bases and J by 0 bases, 2 bases remained unmatched. CDR3 length equals 15 residues. The CDR3 DNA follows: TGTGCCAGCAGTCCACAGGGGGCAGCCAAAAACATTCAGTACTTC. It translates to CASSPQGAAKNIQYF. The full variable domain, its missing parts supplied by reference TRBV28 and TRBJ2-4, is DVKVTQSSRYLVKRTGEKVFLECVQDMDHENMFWYRQDPGLGLRLIYFSYDVKMKEKGDIPEGYSVSREKKERFSLILESASTNQTSMYLCASSPQGAAKNIQYFGAGTRLSVL.

V is TRBV7-6 and J is TRBJ2-7; TRBD1 is a possible D gene (5 bases). Trimming shortened V by 6 bases and J by 0 bases, and 18 bases separated the two germline ends. Germline V CDR1 and CDR2: SGHVS, FNYEAQ. The CDR3 is 16 amino acids. Written as DNA, the CDR3 is TGTGCCAGCAGAAATCCTTCAAGGGGTAGCTCCTACGAGCAGTACTTC. Translated, it gives CASRNPSRGSSYEQYF. The entire variable domain, with the rest obtained from reference TRBV7-6 and TRBJ2-7, is as follows: GAGVSQSPRYKVTKRGQDVALRCDPISGHVSLYWYRQALGQGPEFLTYFNYEAQQDKSGLPNDRFSAERPEGSISTLTIQRTEQRDSAMYRCASRNPSRGSSYEQYFGPGTRLTVT.

This chain uses TRBV6-5 with TRBJ2-1; D remains ambiguous. The V and J ends lost 2 bases and 0 bases respectively, with 11 bases between them. The CDR3 sequence is 16 residues long. Germline V lookup: CDR1 MNHEY, CDR2 SVGAGI. The CDR3 region is CASSYETRSSYNEQFF. The CDR3 coding sequence is TGTGCCAGCAGTTACGAAACGCGGAGCTCCTACAATGAGCAGTTCTTC.

The chain employs TRBV9 and TRBJ2-2; 7 bases agree with TRBD2. CDR3 size: 17 residues. CDR1 is SGDLS and CDR2 is YYNGEE in the germline V gene. V trimming: 4 bases; J trimming: 5 bases; junction bases outside the gene matches: 14. CDR3 bases: TGTGCCAGCAGCCCAAGGGAGGCTAGCGGAAGAACCGGGGAGCTGTTTTTT. The encoded protein is CASSPREASGRTGELFF. The whole variable domain, filled in from reference TRBV9 and TRBJ2-2, reads DSGVTQTPKHLITATGQRVTLRCSPRSGDLSVYWYQQSLDQGLQFLIQYYNGEERAKGNILERFSAQQFPDLHSELNLSSLELGDSALYFCASSPREASGRTGELFFGEGSRLTVL.

The gene calls are TRBV18 and TRBJ1-6; unclear D gene. The V end lost 5 bases, the J end lost 6 bases, and 14 bases lay between the germline ends. The germline V gene has CDR1 KGHSH and CDR2 LQKENI. The CDR3 consists of 15 residues. The CDR3 DNA reads as TGTGCCAGCTCATCAAGTGGTCGGGGTAATTCACCCCTCCACTTT. Translated: CASSSSGRGNSPLHF. The full variable domain, with the rest looked up from reference TRBV18 and TRBJ1-6, is NAGVMQNPRHLVRRRGQEARLRCSPMKGHSHVYWYRQLPEEGLKFMVYLQKENIIDESGMPKERFSAEFPKEGPSILRIQQVVRGDSAAYFCASSSSGRGNSPLHFGNGTRLTVT.

The chain is built from TRBV6-6 and TRBJ2-1; maybe TRBD1 (5 bases). The CDR3 is 14 amino acids. In germline, CDR1 is MNHNY, CDR2 SVGAGI (reference sequence). Trimming pared 2 bases from V and 6 bases from J, leaving 11 bases between. This CDR3 is CASSYPLTGNEQFF. CDR3 DNA: TGTGCCAGCAGTTACCCGTTAACAGGCAATGAGCAGTTCTTC.